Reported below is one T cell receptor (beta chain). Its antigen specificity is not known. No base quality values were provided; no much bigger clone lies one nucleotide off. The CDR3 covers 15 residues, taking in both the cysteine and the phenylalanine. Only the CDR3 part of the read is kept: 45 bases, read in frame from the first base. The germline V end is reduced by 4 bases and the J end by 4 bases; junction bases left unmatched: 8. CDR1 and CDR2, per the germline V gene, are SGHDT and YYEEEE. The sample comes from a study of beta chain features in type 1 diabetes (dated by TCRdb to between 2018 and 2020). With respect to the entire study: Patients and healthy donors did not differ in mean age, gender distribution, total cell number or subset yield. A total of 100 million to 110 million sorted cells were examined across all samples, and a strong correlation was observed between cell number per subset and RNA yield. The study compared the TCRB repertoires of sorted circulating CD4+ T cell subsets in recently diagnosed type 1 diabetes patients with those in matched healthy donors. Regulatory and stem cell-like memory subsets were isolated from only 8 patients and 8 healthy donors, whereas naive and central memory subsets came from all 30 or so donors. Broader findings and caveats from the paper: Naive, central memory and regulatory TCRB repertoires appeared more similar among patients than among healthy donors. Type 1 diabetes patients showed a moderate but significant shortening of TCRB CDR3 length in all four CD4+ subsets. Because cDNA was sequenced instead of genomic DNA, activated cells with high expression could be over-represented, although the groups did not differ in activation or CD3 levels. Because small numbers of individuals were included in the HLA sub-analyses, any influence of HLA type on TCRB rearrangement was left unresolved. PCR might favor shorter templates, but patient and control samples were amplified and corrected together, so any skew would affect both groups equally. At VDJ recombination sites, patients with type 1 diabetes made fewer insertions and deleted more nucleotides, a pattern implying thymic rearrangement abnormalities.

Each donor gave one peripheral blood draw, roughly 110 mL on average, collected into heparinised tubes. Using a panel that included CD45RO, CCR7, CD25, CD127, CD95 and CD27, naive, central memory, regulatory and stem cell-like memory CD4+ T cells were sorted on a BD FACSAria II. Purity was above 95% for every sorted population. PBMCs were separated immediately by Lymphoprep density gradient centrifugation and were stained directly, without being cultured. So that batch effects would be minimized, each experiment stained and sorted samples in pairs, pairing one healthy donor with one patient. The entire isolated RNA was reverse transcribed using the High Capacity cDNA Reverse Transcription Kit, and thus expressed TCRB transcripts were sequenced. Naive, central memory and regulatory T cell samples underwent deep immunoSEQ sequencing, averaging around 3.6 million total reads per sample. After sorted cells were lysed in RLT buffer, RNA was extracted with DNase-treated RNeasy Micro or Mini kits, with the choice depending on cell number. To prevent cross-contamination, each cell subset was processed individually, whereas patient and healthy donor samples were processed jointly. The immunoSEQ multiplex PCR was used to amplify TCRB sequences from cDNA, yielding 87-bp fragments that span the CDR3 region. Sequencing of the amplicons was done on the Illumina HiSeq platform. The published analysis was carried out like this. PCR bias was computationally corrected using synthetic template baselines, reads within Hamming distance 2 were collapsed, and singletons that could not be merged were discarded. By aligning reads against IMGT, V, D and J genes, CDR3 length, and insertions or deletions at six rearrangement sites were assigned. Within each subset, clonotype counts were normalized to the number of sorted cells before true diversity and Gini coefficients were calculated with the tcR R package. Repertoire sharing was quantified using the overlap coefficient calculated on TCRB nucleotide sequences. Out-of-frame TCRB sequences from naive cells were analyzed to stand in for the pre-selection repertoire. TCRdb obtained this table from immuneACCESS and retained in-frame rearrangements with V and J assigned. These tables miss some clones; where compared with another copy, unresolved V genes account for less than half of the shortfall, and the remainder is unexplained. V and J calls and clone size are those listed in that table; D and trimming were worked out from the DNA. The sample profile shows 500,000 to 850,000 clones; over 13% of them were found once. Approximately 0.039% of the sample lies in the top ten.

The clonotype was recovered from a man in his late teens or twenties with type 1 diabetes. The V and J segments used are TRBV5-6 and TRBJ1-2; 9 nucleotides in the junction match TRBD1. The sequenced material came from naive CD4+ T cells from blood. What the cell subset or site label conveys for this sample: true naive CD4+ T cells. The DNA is TGTGCCAGCAGCGCCACAGGGGGCCCGGTCTATGGCTACACCTTC. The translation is CASSATGGPVYGYTF.